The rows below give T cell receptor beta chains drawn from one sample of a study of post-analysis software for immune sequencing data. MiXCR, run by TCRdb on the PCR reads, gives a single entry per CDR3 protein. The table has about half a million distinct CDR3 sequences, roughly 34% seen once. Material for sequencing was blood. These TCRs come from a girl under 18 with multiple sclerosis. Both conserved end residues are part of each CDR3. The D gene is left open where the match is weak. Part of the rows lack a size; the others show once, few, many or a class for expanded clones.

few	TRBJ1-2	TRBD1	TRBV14	TGTGCCAGCAGCCAGACGGGACAGGGTGAAGGCTACACCTTC	CASSQTGQGEGYTF
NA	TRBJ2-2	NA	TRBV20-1	TGCAGTGCTAGCCCAACCGGGACTCCCTACACCGGGGAGCTGTTTTTT	CSASPTGTPYTGELFF
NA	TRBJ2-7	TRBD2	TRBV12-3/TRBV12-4	TGTGCCAGCAGTCGCGTAGCGGGGGGTACAGACGAGCAGTACTTC	CASSRVAGGTDEQYF
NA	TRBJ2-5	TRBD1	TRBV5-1	TGCGCCAGCAGCTTTGGCCGGGACAGGAATGGAGGAGAGACCCAGTACTTC	CASSFGRDRNGGETQYF
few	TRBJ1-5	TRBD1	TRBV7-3	TGCGCCAGCAGCTTGACAGGGGCAAGCAATCAGCCCCAGCATTTT	CASSLTGASNQPQHF
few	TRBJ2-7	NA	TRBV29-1	TGCAGCGTTTGGGGCAGGGCCGCCTACGAGCAGTACTTC	CSVWGRAAYEQYF
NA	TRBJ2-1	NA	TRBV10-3	TGTGCCATCAGACCGGACAGCTACAATGAGCAGTTCTTC	CAIRPDSYNEQFF
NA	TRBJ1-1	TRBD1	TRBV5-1	TGCGCCAGCAGCTTGGGCACAGGGGTGGGCACTGAAGCTTTCTTT	CASSLGTGVGTEAFF
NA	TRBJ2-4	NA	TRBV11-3	TGTGCCAGCAGCCCCCCCGGGGTGGGGGAAAACATTCAGTACTTC	CASSPPGVGENIQYF
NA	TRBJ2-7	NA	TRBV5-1	TGCGCCAGCAGCCCTCTAACCGGGGGCTACGAGCAGTACTTC	CASSPLTGGYEQYF
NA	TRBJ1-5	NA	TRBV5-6	TGTGCCAGCAGCTTGGCGACAGGCTTTAGAAGCAATCAGCCCCAGCATTTT	CASSLATGFRSNQPQHF
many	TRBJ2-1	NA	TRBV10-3	TGTGCCATCAGTGAGTCGGGGGACCCAGGCTACAATGAGCAGTTCTTC	CAISESGDPGYNEQFF
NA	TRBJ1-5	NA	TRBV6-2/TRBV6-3	TGTGCCAGCAGCCGACTCGAGTCCTCGGGGAATCAGCCCCAGCATTTT	CASSRLESSGNQPQHF
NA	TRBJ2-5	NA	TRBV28	TGTGCCAGCAGTTCGCTGTGGGAGACCCAGTACTTC	CASSSLWETQYF
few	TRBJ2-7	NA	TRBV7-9	TGTGCCAGCACCACCTGGGGGGCCTACGAGCAGTACTTC	CASTTWGAYEQYF
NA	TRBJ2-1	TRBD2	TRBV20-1	TGCAGTGCTAGAGATCTTGGCGGGGGGGTACGTTCTTACAATGAGCAGTTCTTC	CSARDLGGGVRSYNEQFF
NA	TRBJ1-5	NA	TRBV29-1	TGCAGCGCCGACAGGTTTGGCAATCAGCCCCAGCATTTT	CSADRFGNQPQHF
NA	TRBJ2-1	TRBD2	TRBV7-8	TGTGCCAGCAGCACCAAGGGCGGGGGGGCCTACAATGAGCAGTTCTTC	CASSTKGGGAYNEQFF
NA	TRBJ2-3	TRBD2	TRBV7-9	TGCGCCAGCAGCTCCCTAGGAGCGGGATACACAGATACGCAGTATTTT	CASSSLGAGYTDTQYF
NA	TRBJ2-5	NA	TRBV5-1	TGCGCCAGCAGCTTGGACAGGGATGACGAGACCCAGTACTTC	CASSLDRDDETQYF
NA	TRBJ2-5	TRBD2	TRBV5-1	TGCGCCAGCAGCTTGTGGGGAGGGGCAACACAAGAGACCCAGTACTTC	CASSLWGGATQETQYF
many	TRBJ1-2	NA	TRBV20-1	TGCAGTGCTAGGGCCGGGGTCATGGAATATGGCTACACCTTC	CSARAGVMEYGYTF
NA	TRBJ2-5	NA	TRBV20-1	TGCAGTGGAGGAGTCGAGACCCAGAACTTC	CSGGVETQNF
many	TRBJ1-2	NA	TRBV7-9	TGTGCCAGCAGACCGTCGCCGTGGGAAATAAACTATGGCTACACCTTC	CASRPSPWEINYGYTF
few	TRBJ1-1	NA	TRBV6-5	TGTGCCAGCAGGAGACAGGAAAGGACTGAAGCTTTCTTT	CASRRQERTEAFF
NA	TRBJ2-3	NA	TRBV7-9	TGTGCCAGCAGCTCAATTAGCACAGATACGCAGTATTTT	CASSSISTDTQYF
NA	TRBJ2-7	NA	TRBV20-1	TGCAGTGCTAGAGGGGACCCGCTCGAAACCCAGTACTTC	CSARGDPLETQYF
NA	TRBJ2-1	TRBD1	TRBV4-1	TGCGCCAGCAGCCAGGCGCCGGGACAGGGAAATTCCAATGAGCAGTTCTTC	CASSQAPGQGNSNEQFF
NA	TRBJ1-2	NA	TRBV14	TGTGCCAGCAGCCAGGCGACGGGCGGCTACACCTTC	CASSQATGGYTF
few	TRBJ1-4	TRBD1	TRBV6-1	TGTGCAACCAGGGGGCTAGGTGATGAAAAACTGTTTTTT	CATRGLGDEKLFF
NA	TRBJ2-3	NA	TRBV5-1	TGCGCCAGCAGCTTGGCACTGGGGACCACCACAGATACGCAGTATTTT	CASSLALGTTTDTQYF
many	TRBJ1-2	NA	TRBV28	TGTGCCAGCAGCGATGGGACCGCGTATGGCTACACCTTC	CASSDGTAYGYTF
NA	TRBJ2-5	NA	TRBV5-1	TGCGCCAGCAGCTTGGATACAGGGTTGGAGACCCAGTACTTC	CASSLDTGLETQYF
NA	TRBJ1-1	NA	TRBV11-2	TGTGCCAGCAGCTCGACAGTCATGAACACTGAAGCTTTCTTT	CASSSTVMNTEAFF
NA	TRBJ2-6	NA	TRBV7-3	TGTGCCAGCAGCCCCCCAGGGGAGGCTGGGGCCAACGTCCTGACTTTC	CASSPPGEAGANVLTF
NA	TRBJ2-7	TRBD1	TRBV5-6	TGTGCCAGCAGCTCGGGGACAGGGGGCATACCCGAGCAGTACTTC	CASSSGTGGIPEQYF